Each of the 21 T cell receptor beta chains below was sequenced from the same sample in a study of shared clonotypes between healthy human individuals. Generated by immunoSEQ multiplex PCR, the TCRdb table keeps only in-frame clones and is missing some. The profile shows 110,000 or so clones, roughly 70% of them singletons. The sequenced material came from memory CD8+ T cells sorted from blood. Subset reported: CD45RO+ cells pooled with CCR7-negative TemRA cells. These TCRs come from a woman between 25 and 40 years old in good health.

The chain joins TRBV6-4 to TRBJ2-2, with TRBD2 matching 8 bases. Trimming took 3 bases from V and 0 from J; bases not matched to a gene: 9. Germline lookup yields CDR1 MRHNA and CDR2 SNTAGT. The CDR3 is made up of 18 amino acids. The CDR3 DNA sequence: TGTGCCAGCAGTGAGGTACCGGGAGGGAAGGCGAACACCGGGGAGCTGTTTTTT. Protein product: CASSEVPGGKANTGELFF.

This clone was seen at least ten times. The CDR3 reads CASSEVGGGLDTQYF. The CDR3 DNA reads as TGTGCCAGCAGTGAAGTGGGAGGGGGACTAGATACGCAGTATTTT. V and J are TRBV6-1 and TRBJ2-3, with a tentative D call TRBD2 (7 bases). V was shortened by 1 base and J by 5 bases, with 13 bases between the two germline ends. CDR3 size: 15 residues. Germline loops: CDR1 MNHNS, CDR2 SASEGT.

This sequence joins TRBV5-4 and TRBJ2-1; 15 nucleotides match TRBD2. The V and J ends lost 3 bases and 7 bases, in that order; junction bases with no gene match: 5. The CDR3 covers 16 residues. Germline V gene sequence: CDR1 SGHNT, CDR2 YYREEE (reference sequence). This chain's CDR3 is CASSWGLAGGGNEQFF. CDR3 nucleotide sequence: TGTGCCAGCAGCTGGGGACTAGCGGGAGGTGGGAATGAGCAGTTCTTC.

The chain is built from TRBV6-6 and TRBJ2-6; possible D gene TRBD2, 5 bases. Germline V gives CDR1 MNHNY, CDR2 SVGAGI (reference sequence). The CDR3 extends over 13 amino acids. V lost 8 bases and J lost 7, with 12 bases in between. This CDR3 is CASCFGGANVLTF. Here the CDR3 DNA reads TGTGCCAGCTGCTTTGGAGGAGCCAACGTCCTGACTTTC.

The CDR3 is CASSLVAGRAEFF. Here the CDR3 DNA reads TGTGCCAGCAGCTTGGTAGCGGGACGGGCGGAGTTCTTC. This chain links TRBV7-8 with TRBJ2-1, with TRBD2 matching over 8 bases. With V trimmed by 3 bases and J by 14 bases, 9 bases remained unmatched. From germline, CDR1 is SGHVS and CDR2 FQNEAQ. The CDR3 is 13 residues long.

Regarding this clone: A far larger clone is off by one base, so a read error is likely. In the same sample, other DNA sequences code for this CDR3. This chain uses TRBV2 with TRBJ2-5, with TRBD1 as a possible D gene (6 bases). The V gene lost 6 bases and the J gene lost 1 base, with 15 bases spanning the gap. Germline CDR1 SNHLY, CDR2 FYNNEI. This CDR3 has 15 amino acids. The CDR3 protein is CASSRRGGGQETQYF. The CDR3 region has the DNA TGTGCCAGCAGCCGCAGGGGTGGGGGCCAAGAGACCCAGTACTTC. The complete variable domain, with remaining parts taken from reference TRBV2 and TRBJ2-5, reads EPEVTQTPSHQVTQMGQEVILRCVPISNHLYFYWYRQILGQKVEFLVSFYNNEISEKSEIFDDQFSVERPDGSNFTLKIRSTKLEDSAMYFCASSRRGGGQETQYFGPGTRLLVL.

This chain links TRBV11-2 with TRBJ2-2; D gene ambiguous. The germline V and J ends were trimmed by 1 base and 4 bases, with 1 base remaining between them. Germline CDR1 is SGHAT and CDR2 is FQNNGV. The CDR3 has 12 residues. The CDR3 here is CASSLATGELFF. In DNA, the CDR3 is TGTGCCAGCAGCTTAGCCACCGGGGAGCTGTTTTTT. Complete variable domain (other parts from reference TRBV11-2 and TRBJ2-2): EAGVAQSPRYKIIEKRQSVAFWCNPISGHATLYWYQQILGQGPKLLIQFQNNGVVDDSQLPKDRFSAERLKGVDSTLKIQPAKLEDSAVYLCASSLATGELFFGEGSRLTVL.

The chain joins TRBV5-1 to TRBJ1-1, with 9 nucleotides matching TRBD1. Trimming took 4 bases from V and 3 from J; bases not matched to a gene: 4. The germline V gene has CDR1 SGHRS and CDR2 YFSETQ. The CDR3 loop spans 14 amino acids. CDR3 in amino acids: CASSGGQGYTEAFF. The CDR3 DNA follows: TGCGCCAGCAGCGGGGGACAGGGATACACTGAAGCTTTCTTT.

The genes are TRBV7-8 and TRBJ2-5, with 7 bases identical to TRBD1. V shed 3 bases and J 3 bases; nucleotides not matched to a gene: 4. CDR1 is SGHVS and CDR2 is FQNEAQ in the germline V gene. The CDR3 runs 14 residues. CDR3 sequence reads: CASSFGTDKETQYF. CDR3 sequence (DNA): TGTGCCAGCAGCTTCGGGACAGACAAAGAGACCCAGTACTTC.

This chain connects TRBV11-2 to TRBJ2-7, with 7 nucleotides matching TRBD2. Germline V gives CDR1 SGHAT, CDR2 FQNNGV. Trimming took 5 bases from V and 4 from J; bases not matched to a gene: 11. There are 15 residues in the CDR3. The CDR3 sequence is CASSPWEGWGYEQYF. The CDR3 coding sequence is TGTGCCAGCAGCCCCTGGGAGGGCTGGGGTTACGAGCAGTACTTC. Full variable domain (missing parts from reference TRBV11-2 and TRBJ2-7): EAGVAQSPRYKIIEKRQSVAFWCNPISGHATLYWYQQILGQGPKLLIQFQNNGVVDDSQLPKDRFSAERLKGVDSTLKIQPAKLEDSAVYLCASSPWEGWGYEQYFGPGTRLTVT.

The V call is TRBV7-3, the J call TRBJ2-5; 13 positions match TRBD2. This CDR3 comprises 15 residues. Germline V CDR1 and CDR2: SGHTA, FQGTGA. Trimming cost V 4 bases and J 4 bases; bases outside gene matches: 3. The CDR3 protein is CASSSLAGGRETQYF. CDR3 coding DNA: TGTGCCAGCAGCTCACTAGCGGGAGGGAGAGAGACCCAGTACTTC. The variable domain in full, completed from reference TRBV7-3 and TRBJ2-5, reads GAGVSQTPSNKVTEKGKYVELRCDPISGHTALYWYRQSLGQGPEFLIYFQGTGAADDSGLPNDRFFAVRPEGSVSTLKIQRTERGDSAVYLCASSSLAGGRETQYFGPGTRLLVL.

The chain is built from TRBV2 and TRBJ2-7; 10 bases match TRBD2. V dropped 6 bases and J dropped 3; count of bases not matched to a gene: 5. CDR1 SNHLY and CDR2 FYNNEI come from the germline V gene. The CDR3 runs 14 residues. This CDR3 is CASSGGLAIYEQYF. The DNA for the CDR3 is TGTGCCAGCAGCGGGGGACTAGCGATCTACGAGCAGTACTTC.

The rearrangement joins TRBV6-4 to TRBJ2-7; no reliable D call. This CDR3 region has 12 residues. Germline values: CDR1 MRHNA, CDR2 SNTAGT. The germline V and J ends were trimmed by 5 bases and 1 base, with 6 bases remaining between them. CDR3 residues: CASSLRSYEQYF. The DNA for the CDR3 is TGTGCCAGCAGTCTGAGATCCTACGAGCAGTACTTC.

This chain joins TRBV7-8 and TRBJ2-2, with 9 bases identical to TRBD2. This CDR3 contains 18 residues. J lost 7 bases, V lost 4 bases, and 16 bases had no gene match. The germline gives CDR1 SGHVS, CDR2 FQNEAQ. In DNA form, the CDR3 reads TGTGCCAGCAGCTCCCTAATGATAGCGGGAGCGGGCGTCGGGGAGCTGTTTTTT. Translated: CASSSLMIAGAGVGELFF.

The chain is built from TRBV11-2 and TRBJ1-3; the D is unclear. The germline CDR1 and CDR2 sequences are SGHAT and FQNNGV. The V end lost 0 bases, the J end lost 0 bases, and 6 bases lay between the germline ends. This CDR3 contains 15 residues. CDR3 region: CASSLDLGSGNTIYF. The CDR3 DNA reads TGTGCCAGCAGCTTAGACCTCGGCTCTGGAAACACCATATATTTT.

This sequence joins TRBV30 and TRBJ1-5; D is undetermined. The CDR3 covers 11 residues. Germline V CDR1 and CDR2: GTSNPN, SVGIG (reference sequence). Trimming removed 0 bases from V and 12 bases from J, with 9 bases in between. CDR3 DNA sequence: TGTGCCTGGAGTGTACGAGGGATCCAGCATTTT. It specifies CAWSVRGIQHF.

To note about this clone: Other DNA sequences within the sample encode an identical CDR3. The chain couples TRBV5-5 to TRBJ2-2, with 8 nucleotides matching TRBD2. The V gene's germline CDR1 is SGHKS and CDR2 YYEKEE (reference sequence). The length of the CDR3 is 18 residues. V trimming: 4 bases; J trimming: 0 bases; junction bases outside the gene matches: 11. For the CDR3, the DNA is TGTGCCAGCAGCCTAGGCCTCGCGGGAGGCTCGAACACCGGGGAGCTGTTTTTT. It yields the protein CASSLGLAGGSNTGELFF.

This chain uses TRBV19 with TRBJ2-7, with 7 positions matching TRBD1. The CDR3 runs to 13 residues. Germline assignment: CDR1 LNHDA and CDR2 SQIVND (reference sequence). V was clipped by 5 bases and J by 5 bases; unmatched bases: 6. The CDR3 DNA reads as TGTGCCAGTAGTGCCCCAGGGGGAGACGAGCAGTACTTC. Residues: CASSAPGGDEQYF.

J is TRBJ2-3 and V is TRBV21-1; the table's TRBD2 call for D was not verified on the DNA. TRBV21-1 is a documented pseudogene. The CDR3 extends over 16 amino acids. In DNA form, the CDR3 reads TGTGCCAGCAGCACCGCCGGGACTTCATTTAAAGATACGCAGTATTTT. This codes for CASSTAGTSFKDTQYF.

The chain has TRBV9 and TRBJ2-5; D gene uncertain. From germline, CDR1 is SGDLS and CDR2 YYNGEE. Trimming took off 0 bases at V and 5 bases at J, with 8 bases between the two ends. The CDR3 loop spans 13 amino acids. The CDR3 here is CASSVDFFETQYF. The DNA of the CDR3 is TGTGCCAGCAGCGTAGACTTTTTTGAGACCCAGTACTTC.

The chain combines TRBV6-5 with TRBJ2-1, with a possible D match to TRBD2 (6 bases). The CDR3 runs to 15 residues. The V end lost 6 bases, the J end lost 7 bases, and 19 bases lay between the germline ends. The V gene's germline CDR1 is MNHEY and CDR2 SVGAGI. The DNA of the CDR3 is TGTGCCAGCAGCTCTACAAGCCCCGGAGGGAATGAGCAGTTCTTC. Protein sequence: CASSSTSPGGNEQFF.